Listed below are T cell receptor beta chains from one sample, sequenced in a study of blood T cells in healthy people across ages. Each CDR3 protein gets one entry after TCRdb re-called the 5' RACE reads with MiXCR. The table has around 1,000,000 distinct CDR3 sequences, around 27% seen once. This sample was shared with a second study, whose subject was T cells of mothers and their children.

The material sequenced was blood. Every receptor here comes from a girl aged 2-10 years in good health. CDR3s include the opening cysteine and the closing phenylalanine or tryptophan. A D gene is named only where the DNA matches it firmly. Expanded clones are given a class, and other clones once, few, many or no size at all.

CDR3	DNA	D	V	J	size
CASSNSDRDEFF	TGTGCCAGCAGCAACTCCGACAGGGATGAGTTCTTC	TRBD1	TRBV11-3	TRBJ2-1	.
CASSPVGGRGETQYF	TGTGCCAGCAGCCCTGTGGGGGGCCGGGGAGAGACCCAGTACTTC	.	TRBV7-8	TRBJ2-5	.
CASSFGGGGYGYTF	TGTGCCAGCAGTTTCGGAGGGGGCGGGTATGGCTACACCTTC	TRBD1	TRBV12-3/TRBV12-4	TRBJ1-2	.
CATLAPGANVLTF	TGTGCCACGCTGGCCCCCGGGGCCAACGTCCTGACTTTC	.	TRBV10-3	TRBJ2-6	few
CSVSKRGLQETQYF	TGCAGCGTTTCGAAAAGAGGCCTCCAAGAGACCCAGTACTTC	.	TRBV29-1	TRBJ2-5	.
CASSPDPGRTDTQYF	TGCGCCAGCAGCCCAGACCCCGGGAGAACAGATACGCAGTATTTT	.	TRBV4-1	TRBJ2-3	few
CASSSGSYYNEKLFF	TGTGCCAGCAGCTCCGGGTCCTACTATAATGAAAAACTGTTTTTT	.	TRBV11-2	TRBJ1-4	.
CASSPPFDTQYF	TGTGCCAGCAGCCCCCCCTTCGATACGCAGTATTTT	.	TRBV7-2	TRBJ2-3	.
CASSPLGTSAYNEQFF	TGTGCCAGCAGCCCCCTGGGGACTAGCGCTTACAATGAGCAGTTCTTC	TRBD2	TRBV5-6	TRBJ2-1	few
CASSFGGYEKLFF	TGTGCCAGCAGTTTCGGAGGTTATGAAAAACTGTTTTTT	.	TRBV12-3/TRBV12-4	TRBJ1-4	many
CASSVATGVEAFF	TGTGCCAGCAGCGTAGCCACAGGGGTGGAAGCTTTCTTT	TRBD1	TRBV9	TRBJ1-1	once
CSAPSSGREEQFF	TGCAGCGCCCCATCCTCTGGGAGGGAAGAGCAGTTCTTC	TRBD2	TRBV29-1	TRBJ2-1	.
CASSFDTFSGANVLTF	TGTGCCAGCAGCTTCGACACCTTCTCTGGGGCCAACGTCCTGACTTTC	.	TRBV7-2	TRBJ2-6	.
CASSLTKETQYF	TGTGCCAGCAGCCTGACCAAAGAGACCCAGTACTTC	.	TRBV11-3	TRBJ2-5	.
CASSPIGGAYNEQFF	TGTGCCAGCTCGCCCATAGGTGGGGCTTACAATGAGCAGTTCTTC	.	TRBV18	TRBJ2-1	.
CASRRKAGATNEKLFF	TGTGCCAGCAGACGAAAAGCGGGGGCAACTAATGAAAAACTGTTTTTT	.	TRBV7-9	TRBJ1-4	.
CASSMNLRVASGNTIYF	TGTGCCAGCAGCATGAACCTACGCGTCGCATCTGGAAACACCATATATTTT	.	TRBV9	TRBJ1-3	.
CSVNRDEAFF	TGCAGCGTTAACAGGGATGAAGCTTTCTTT	.	TRBV29-1	TRBJ1-1	.
CASSLSPGLAGDRTGELFF	TGTGCCAGCAGCCTATCACCGGGACTAGCGGGGGATCGCACCGGGGAGCTGTTTTTT	TRBD2	TRBV5-5	TRBJ2-2	few
CASSQDLIGGDTEAFF	TGCGCCAGCAGCCAAGATCTAATAGGGGGCGACACTGAAGCTTTCTTT	TRBD1	TRBV4-3	TRBJ1-1	.
CASSISGLSTDTQYF	TGCGCCAGCAGCATTAGCGGCCTTAGCACAGATACGCAGTATTTT	.	TRBV5-1	TRBJ2-3	.
CASTDLRTYEQYF	TGTGCCAGCACGGACCTCCGGACCTACGAGCAGTACTTC	.	TRBV7-9	TRBJ2-7	.